This T cell receptor (beta chain) was captured by sequencing in a study of T cell responses to AZD1222 COVID-19 vaccine. Findings and limits, study-wide: The study sampled repertoires only after the peak T cell response. Increased Spike-specific TCR breadth and depth were observed after two AZD1222 doses. The study identified only five to seven AZD1222 recipients as seropositive at baseline.

Points on this clone: The antigen remains unidentified.

TCRdb's table, derived via immunoSEQ multiplex PCR, lists solely in-frame clones and lacks some. This sample has more than 95,000 clones, with 85% to 90% found just once. The CDR3 is 13 residues long. Deletions cut 0 bases from V and 6 bases from J, with 6 bases between. From germline, CDR1 is LGHNA and CDR2 YSLEER. This TCR came from an adult in good health. The chain is built from TRBV4-3 and TRBJ1-5; D unclear. Material: peripheral blood, obtained on day 0 of AZD1222 vaccination. Here the CDR3 reads CASSQDLGQPQHF. CDR3 coding DNA: TGCGCCAGCAGCCAAGATTTGGGTCAGCCCCAGCATTTT.